This TCR beta chain was obtained from a study of T cell changes during pregnancy in multiple sclerosis. TCRdb's copy holds only in-frame clones and misses some; the assay was immunoSEQ multiplex PCR. Among 80,000 to 100,000 clones listed, about nine tenths were seen once. J lost 14 bases, V lost 6 bases, and 8 bases had no gene match. Germline assignment: CDR1 LNHDA and CDR2 SQIVND (reference sequence). The CDR3 sequence is 13 residues long. The V gene is TRBV19, the J gene TRBJ1-6; 9 bases align to TRBD1. The TCR was taken from a female donor in good health, enrolled as a control in a pregnancy study. Sequences were derived from peripheral blood, sampled after pregnancy. The CDR3 here is CASRGTGLSSLHF. The CDR3 DNA reads TGTGCCAGTAGGGGGACAGGGCTTTCGTCCCTCCACTTT.